This T cell receptor (beta chain) was recovered during a study of T-cell memory formation after mild COVID-19. Study-wide results and caveats: The second-wave clones peaking on day 37 were not confirmed as SARS-CoV-2-specific.

As regards this clonotype: Its antigen is currently unknown.

TCRdb itself ran the 5' RACE reads through MiXCR, one entry per CDR3 protein. The sample has a few hundred thousand distinct CDR3 sequences, less than 20% seen once. V was clipped by 3 bases and J by 6 bases, with 15 bases between them. CDR3 size: 15 residues. This clonotype was sampled from a man aged 18 to 29 who had mild COVID-19 (a few samples of this study predate the infection). Cell type and time point are not known. The sample taken for sequencing was PBMCs or a T cell subset sorted from them (not recorded which). J is TRBJ1-5 and V is TRBV12-3 or TRBV12-4; tentative D call: TRBD1 (5 bases). CDR3 in amino acids: CASSFGDGGVQPQHF. CDR3 nucleotides: TGTGCCAGCAGTTTCGGGGACGGGGGTGTTCAGCCCCAGCATTTT.